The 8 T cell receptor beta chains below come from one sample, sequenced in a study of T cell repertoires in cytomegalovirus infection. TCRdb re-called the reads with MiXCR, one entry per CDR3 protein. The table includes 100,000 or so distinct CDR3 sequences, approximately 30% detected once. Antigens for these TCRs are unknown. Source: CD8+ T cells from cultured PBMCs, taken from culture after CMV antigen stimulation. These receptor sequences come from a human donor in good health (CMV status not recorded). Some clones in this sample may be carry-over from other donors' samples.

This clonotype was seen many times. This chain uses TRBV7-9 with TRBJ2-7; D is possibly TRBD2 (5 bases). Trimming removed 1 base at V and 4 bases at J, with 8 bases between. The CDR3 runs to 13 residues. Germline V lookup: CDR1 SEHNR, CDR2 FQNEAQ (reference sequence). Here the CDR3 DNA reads TGTGCCAGCAGCTTAGACCGGGGTTACGAGCAGTACTTC. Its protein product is CASSLDRGYEQYF.

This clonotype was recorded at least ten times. DNA of the CDR3: TGTGCCAGCAGTTACTCGAGGGTGAGCTCTGGAAACACCATATATTTT. Translating gives CASSYSRVSSGNTIYF. This chain links TRBV6-6 with TRBJ1-3; D gene uncertain. V was shortened by 0 bases and J by 0 bases, with 9 bases between the two germline ends. CDR1 is MNHNY and CDR2 is SVGAGI in the germline V gene (reference sequence). CDR3 length: 16 amino acids.

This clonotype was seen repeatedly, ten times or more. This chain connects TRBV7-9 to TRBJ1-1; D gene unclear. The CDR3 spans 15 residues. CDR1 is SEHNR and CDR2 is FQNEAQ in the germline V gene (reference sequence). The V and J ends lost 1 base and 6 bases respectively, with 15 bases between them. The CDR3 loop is CASSLGMVLRAEAFF. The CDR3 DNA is TGTGCCAGCAGCTTAGGTATGGTCCTGAGGGCTGAAGCTTTCTTT.

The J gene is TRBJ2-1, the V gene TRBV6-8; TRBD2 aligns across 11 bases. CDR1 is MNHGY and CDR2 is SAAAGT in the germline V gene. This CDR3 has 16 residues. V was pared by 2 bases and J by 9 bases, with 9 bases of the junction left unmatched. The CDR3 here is CASSYLASGGIGEQFF. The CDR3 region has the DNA TGTGCCAGCAGTTACCTGGCTAGCGGGGGGATTGGTGAGCAGTTCTTC.

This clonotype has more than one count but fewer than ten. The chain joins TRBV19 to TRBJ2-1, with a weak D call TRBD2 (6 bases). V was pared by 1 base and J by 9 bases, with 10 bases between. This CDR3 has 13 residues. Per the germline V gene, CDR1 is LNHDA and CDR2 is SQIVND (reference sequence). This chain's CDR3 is CASSIVGGIEQFF. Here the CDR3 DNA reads TGTGCCAGTAGTATAGTGGGAGGAATTGAGCAGTTCTTC.

The CDR3 DNA reads TGTGCCAGCAGCGGGGTCAGGCGGAACACCGGGGAGCTGTTTTTT. This gives the protein CASSGVRRNTGELFF. V and J are TRBV7-6 and TRBJ2-2; D remains unclear. The germline V gene has CDR1 SGHVS and CDR2 FNYEAQ. Between the trimmed V and J ends, which lost 5 bases and 1 base, there was a span of 11 bases. The CDR3 spans 15 residues.

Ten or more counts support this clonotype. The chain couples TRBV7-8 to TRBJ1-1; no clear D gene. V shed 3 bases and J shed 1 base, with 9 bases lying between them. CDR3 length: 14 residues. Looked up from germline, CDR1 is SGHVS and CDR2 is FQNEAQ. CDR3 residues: CASSFGLSNTEAFF. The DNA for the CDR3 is TGTGCCAGCAGCTTCGGGCTCTCGAACACTGAAGCTTTCTTT.

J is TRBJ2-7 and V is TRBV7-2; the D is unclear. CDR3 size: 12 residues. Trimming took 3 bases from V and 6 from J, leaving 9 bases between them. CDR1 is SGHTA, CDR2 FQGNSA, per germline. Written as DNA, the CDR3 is TGTGCCAGCAGCTTCCATATTTTCGAGCAGTACTTC. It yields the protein CASSFHIFEQYF.